The 29 T cell receptor beta chains in this list originate from one sample, sequenced in a study of Ad26.COV2.S vaccination and SARS-CoV-2 variants. This sample's treatment: over 15 received Ad26.COV2.S at low or high dose, single or two shots; about five received placebo; per-sample allocation not given. Samples came from day 63 after the first vaccine or placebo injection. The method was immunoSEQ multiplex PCR; TCRdb's version includes in-frame clones alone and lacks a portion of them. Among about 680,000 clones listed, about 90% were seen once. This specimen was peripheral blood, taken in a trial of Ad26.COV2.S vaccine versus placebo. The receptors originated from a person between 18 and 59 years old who received the Ad26.COV2.S COVID-19 vaccine or a placebo.

The CDR3 nucleotides are TGTGCCAGCAGTTACTTAGGGGCAAATGAGCAGTTCTTC. Its protein is CASSYLGANEQFF. The V and J genes are TRBV6-5 and TRBJ2-1, with a tentative D call TRBD1 (5 bases). Germline V gene lookup returns CDR1 MNHEY and CDR2 SVGAGI. The V and J ends lost 1 base and 7 bases respectively, with 8 bases between them. This CDR3 region has 13 residues.

The chain joins TRBV5-5 to TRBJ2-3; D unresolved. Trimming took 1 base from V and 4 from J, leaving 10 bases between them. CDR3 size: 14 residues. Germline CDR1 SGHKS, CDR2 YYEKEE (reference sequence). CDR3 protein: CASSLWSGPDTQYF. CDR3 in DNA: TGTGCCAGCAGCTTGTGGTCTGGGCCAGATACGCAGTATTTT.

The chain uses TRBV4-3 and TRBJ1-6; D is unresolved. The germline V gene encodes CDR1 LGHNA and CDR2 YSLEER. Trimming removed 1 base at V and 6 bases at J, with 13 bases between. The CDR3 runs to 16 residues. As DNA, the CDR3 is TGCGCCAGCAGCCAAGCCGTCAGTATACTTAATTCACCCCTCCACTTT. Translation: CASSQAVSILNSPLHF.

This rearrangement joins TRBV18 to TRBJ2-1; tentatively, D is TRBD2 (6 bases). This CDR3 is 13 amino acids long. Germline V lookup: CDR1 KGHSH, CDR2 LQKENI. Trimming left V 6 bases short and J 8 bases short, with 14 bases between. CDR3 sequence: CASSGGGNDEQFF. The CDR3 DNA is TGTGCCAGCTCGGGAGGAGGGAACGATGAGCAGTTCTTC.

DNA of the CDR3: TGTGCCAGCAGTGAATTGGTTGGGGCAACTAATGAAAAACTGTTTTTT. It encodes CASSELVGATNEKLFF. V usage is TRBV6-1 and J usage is TRBJ1-4; D call uncertain. The length of the CDR3 is 16 residues. Germline V gives CDR1 MNHNS, CDR2 SASEGT. V lost 2 bases, J lost 0 bases, and 10 bases lay in between.

The chain links TRBV7-2 to TRBJ1-2; D is perhaps TRBD1 (5 bases). From germline, CDR1 is SGHTA and CDR2 FQGNSA. The CDR3 loop spans 15 amino acids. Between the trimmed V and J ends, which lost 5 bases and 0 bases, there was a span of 13 bases. CDR3 residues: CASSENRLTNYGYTF. CDR3 coding DNA: TGTGCCAGCAGCGAAAACAGGTTAACTAACTATGGCTACACCTTC.

The rearrangement links TRBV10-3 to TRBJ2-7, with a tentative D call TRBD1 (7 bases). CDR1 is ENHRY and CDR2 is SYGVKD in the germline V gene. The CDR3 is 13 amino acids. Trimming took off 10 bases at V and 3 bases at J, with 16 bases between the two ends. This CDR3 is CATQGGRGYEQYF. The DNA for the CDR3 is TGTGCCACTCAGGGGGGAAGGGGCTACGAGCAGTACTTC.

The rearrangement uses TRBV29-1 and TRBJ2-3; the D gene is possibly TRBD2 (6 bases). Trimming removed 5 bases at V and 4 bases at J, with 16 bases between. CDR1 is SQVTM, CDR2 ANQGSEA, per germline. The CDR3 covers 14 residues. In nucleotides, the CDR3 is TGCAGCGTTCCCCTGGGGGGAGTGTCAGATACGCAGTATTTT. It encodes CSVPLGGVSDTQYF.

The V and J genes are TRBV18 and TRBJ1-4, with 9 bases fitting TRBD1. CDR3 size: 16 residues. V shed 0 bases and J 8 bases; nucleotides not matched to a gene: 7. Per germline, CDR1 KGHSH and CDR2 LQKENI. In nucleotides, the CDR3 is TGTGCCAGCTCACCACCCGGGGGACAGGGTTCCGAAAAACTGTTTTTT. Amino acids: CASSPPGGQGSEKLFF.

This sequence joins TRBV5-1 and TRBJ2-4; weak D call: TRBD2 (5 bases). Trimming stripped 3 bases from V and 7 bases from J, with 17 bases between. The CDR3 consists of 15 residues. Germline CDR1 is SGHRS and CDR2 is YFSETQ. The CDR3 spells CASSSRGSTENIQYF. As DNA, the CDR3 is TGCGCCAGCAGCTCCCGGGGATCAACCGAGAACATTCAGTACTTC.

V usage is TRBV11-3 and J usage is TRBJ2-2; a possible D gene is TRBD1 (5 bases). The V end was cut by 5 bases, the J end by 7 bases, with 17 bases between. CDR1 is SGHNT and CDR2 is YENEEA in the germline V gene. The CDR3 length is 15 residues. In DNA, the CDR3 is TGTGCCAGCAGCGATAAATCAGGGCTGGGCGGGGAGCTGTTTTTT. This translates into CASSDKSGLGGELFF. The whole variable domain, remainder taken from reference TRBV11-3 and TRBJ2-2, is EAGVVQSPRYKIIEKKQPVAFWCNPISGHNTLYWYLQNLGQGPELLIRYENEEAVDDSQLPKDRFSAERLKGVDSTLKIQPAELGDSAVYLCASSDKSGLGGELFFGEGSRLTVL.

This chain links TRBV4-3 with TRBJ2-5, with 10 positions matching TRBD2. The CDR3 loop spans 16 amino acids. Germline V gene data show CDR1 as LGHNA and CDR2 as YSLEER. V dropped 3 bases and J dropped 4; count of bases not matched to a gene: 8. CDR3 loop: CASSHNAAGGPETQYF. CDR3 nucleotide sequence: TGCGCCAGCAGCCATAATGCAGCGGGGGGGCCAGAGACCCAGTACTTC.

CDR3 in DNA: TGTGCCAGCAGCCGGTTTGAGCGTTTGGAGACTGAAGCTTTCTTT. It specifies CASSRFERLETEAFF. This sequence joins TRBV9 and TRBJ1-1; D is unclear. The CDR3 spans 15 residues. V lost 4 bases, J lost 5 bases, and 18 bases lay in between. Per the germline V gene, CDR1 is SGDLS and CDR2 is YYNGEE.

The V call is TRBV19, the J call TRBJ1-5, with D unresolved. There are 13 residues in the CDR3. Germline V CDR1 and CDR2: LNHDA, SQIVND (reference sequence). V was cut by 8 bases and J by 3 bases, with 11 bases left in between. The chain's CDR3 is CASRGGFNQPQHF. The CDR3 DNA follows: TGTGCCAGTCGAGGTGGGTTCAATCAGCCCCAGCATTTT. Full variable domain (remainder filled in from reference TRBV19 and TRBJ1-5): DGGITQSPKYLFRKEGQNVTLSCEQNLNHDAMYWYRQDPGQGLRLIYYSQIVNDFQKGDIAEGYSVSREKKESFPLTVTSAQKNPTAFYLCASRGGFNQPQHFGDGTRLSIL.

This sequence joins TRBV5-1 and TRBJ2-7; 8 positions agree with TRBD1. Germline V gives CDR1 SGHRS, CDR2 YFSETQ. V dropped 1 base and J dropped 6; count of bases not matched to a gene: 9. The CDR3 is 15 amino acids. The CDR3 loop is CASSLQDRVVGEQYF. The CDR3, as DNA: TGCGCCAGCAGCTTGCAGGACAGGGTAGTTGGCGAGCAGTACTTC.

With regard to this clone: This sample includes further DNA sequences coding for the same CDR3. V usage is TRBV7-2 and J usage is TRBJ1-2; 7 bases match TRBD1. V was pared by 1 base and J by 4 bases, with 3 bases of the junction left unmatched. CDR3 length: 14 amino acids. The V gene's germline CDR1 is SGHTA and CDR2 FQGNSA. CDR3 coding DNA: TGTGCCAGCAGCTTAGGACAGGGTAGCTATGGCTACACCTTC. Translating gives CASSLGQGSYGYTF.

This rearrangement joins TRBV9 to TRBJ1-1, with TRBD1 as a possible D gene (5 bases). Per germline, CDR1 SGDLS and CDR2 YYNGEE. The CDR3 consists of 15 residues. Trimming pared 4 bases from V and 1 base from J, leaving 14 bases between. The CDR3 here is CASSPHYGGNTEAFF. Written as DNA, the CDR3 is TGTGCCAGCAGCCCACATTATGGGGGGAACACTGAAGCTTTCTTT.

The V call is TRBV14, the J call TRBJ2-7, with D tentatively TRBD2 (5 bases). The CDR3 loop spans 17 amino acids. Trimming cost V 0 bases and J 1 base, with 16 bases left between them. Germline CDR1 reads SGHDN; CDR2 reads FVKESK. This CDR3 is CASSQDIPIGGSYEQYF. The CDR3 DNA is TGTGCCAGCAGCCAAGATATCCCCATAGGCGGGTCCTACGAGCAGTACTTC.

The chain carries TRBV11-2 and TRBJ1-4; D not resolved. The V gene's germline CDR1 is SGHAT and CDR2 FQNNGV. The ends were cut back, 4 bases at V and 13 bases at J, with 13 bases in the middle. This CDR3 has 12 residues. The chain's CDR3 is CASSSPAGGLFF. The CDR3 nucleotides read TGTGCCAGCAGCTCTCCGGCAGGCGGACTGTTTTTT. Using reference TRBV11-2 and TRBJ1-4 for the parts outside the CDR3, the full variable domain is EAGVAQSPRYKIIEKRQSVAFWCNPISGHATLYWYQQILGQGPKLLIQFQNNGVVDDSQLPKDRFSAERLKGVDSTLKIQPAKLEDSAVYLCASSSPAGGLFFGSGTQLSVL.

Only one count was recorded for this clone. The chain combines TRBV7-3 with TRBJ2-2, with 9 bases matching TRBD2. CDR1 is SGHTA and CDR2 is FQGTGA in the germline V gene. V dropped 5 bases and J dropped 1; count of bases not matched to a gene: 11. CDR3 length: 18 amino acids. The CDR3 here is CASSPYGALAGNTGELFF. In DNA, the CDR3 is TGTGCCAGCAGCCCATACGGGGCACTAGCGGGGAACACCGGGGAGCTGTTTTTT. The full variable domain, with the rest looked up from reference TRBV7-3 and TRBJ2-2, is GAGVSQTPSNKVTEKGKYVELRCDPISGHTALYWYRQSLGQGPEFLIYFQGTGAADDSGLPNDRFFAVRPEGSVSTLKIQRTERGDSAVYLCASSPYGALAGNTGELFFGEGSRLTVL.

The V and J genes are TRBV7-3 and TRBJ2-3; 13 nucleotides align to TRBD2. Unmatched junction bases numbered 2, after V lost 5 bases and J lost 0 bases. From germline, CDR1 is SGHTA and CDR2 FQGTGA. CDR3 length equals 16 residues. The CDR3 reads CASSRTSGGSTDTQYF. DNA of the CDR3: TGTGCCAGCAGCCGGACTAGCGGGGGAAGCACAGATACGCAGTATTTT.

The chain joins TRBV5-1 to TRBJ2-1; the match to TRBD2 covers 7 bases. V was clipped by 6 bases and J by 7 bases; unmatched bases: 13. CDR3 length equals 15 residues. CDR1 is SGHRS and CDR2 is YFSETQ in the germline V gene. The DNA for the CDR3 is TGCGCCAGCACCTGGACTAGTCTCCCGGGGAATGAGCAGTTCTTC. This codes for CASTWTSLPGNEQFF. The full variable domain, with the rest looked up from reference TRBV5-1 and TRBJ2-1, is KAGVTQTPRYLIKTRGQQVTLSCSPISGHRSVSWYQQTPGQGLQFLFEYFSETQRNKGNFPGRFSGRQFSNSRSEMNVSTLELGDSALYLCASTWTSLPGNEQFFGPGTRLTVL.

V and J are TRBV12-3 or TRBV12-4 and TRBJ1-2; tentatively, D is TRBD1 (6 bases). V was clipped by 5 bases and J by 6 bases, with 7 bases between them. This CDR3 spans 11 amino acids. CDR3 sequence: CASSRQDGYTF. The DNA of the CDR3 is TGTGCCAGCAGTAGACAGGATGGCTACACCTTC.

The gene calls are TRBV5-1 and TRBJ1-1; no firm D call. The germline CDR1 and CDR2 sequences are SGHRS and YFSETQ. With 0 bases removed from V and 1 base from J, the gap between germline ends came to 7 bases. CDR3 length equals 14 residues. The CDR3 DNA sequence: TGCGCCAGCAGCTTGGATCCGGGGAACACTGAAGCTTTCTTT. Its translation is CASSLDPGNTEAFF.

The chain carries TRBV5-1 and TRBJ2-3, with D hard to call. Trimming pared 8 bases from V and 1 base from J, leaving 14 bases between. Germline CDR1 is SGHRS and CDR2 is YFSETQ. This CDR3 spans 14 amino acids. The CDR3 region is CARMWGRCTDTQYF. In nucleotides, the CDR3 is TGCGCCAGAATGTGGGGTCGGTGCACAGATACGCAGTATTTT.

The V call is TRBV18, the J call TRBJ2-1, with 10 bases aligning to TRBD1. From germline, CDR1 is KGHSH and CDR2 LQKENI. V lost 5 bases, J lost 4 bases, and 5 bases stayed unmatched. The CDR3 is 15 residues long. The CDR3 protein is CASSSWTGGYNEQFF. In nucleotides, the CDR3 is TGTGCCAGCTCATCATGGACAGGGGGATACAATGAGCAGTTCTTC.

CDR3 residues: CSASEREETQYF. DNA for the CDR3: TGCAGTGCTAGTGAAAGGGAAGAGACCCAGTACTTC. The V call is TRBV20-1, the J call TRBJ2-5; D is uncertain. V lost 3 bases to trimming and J lost 3 bases, with 8 bases between them. Germline V CDR1 and CDR2: DFQATT, SNEGSKA (reference sequence). The length of the CDR3 is 12 residues.

The chain couples TRBV2 to TRBJ2-3; possible D gene TRBD2, 5 bases. Between the trimmed V and J ends, which lost 3 bases and 10 bases, there was a span of 17 bases. The V gene's germline CDR1 is SNHLY and CDR2 FYNNEI. The CDR3 consists of 14 residues. The CDR3 loop reads CASSDLERYVPQYF. Here the CDR3 DNA reads TGTGCCAGCAGTGACTTGGAGCGGTACGTCCCGCAGTATTTT.

V usage is TRBV6-1 and J usage is TRBJ1-6, with D hard to call. The germline V gene has CDR1 MNHNS and CDR2 SASEGT. CDR3 length: 15 residues. V was cut by 1 base and J by 6 bases, with 10 bases left in between. CDR3 DNA sequence: TGTGCCAGCAGTGAAGAGGCAGCTGTTAATTCACCCCTCCACTTT. Its protein is CASSEEAAVNSPLHF.